A selection of T cell receptor beta chains follows, all from one sample in a study of blood T cells in healthy people across ages. TCRdb processed the 5' RACE reads anew with MiXCR; each CDR3 protein has one entry. In the table there are around 1,800,000 distinct CDR3 sequences, more than 35% of which are singletons. The sequenced material came from blood. Receptors were obtained from a human donor in good health. Both conserved end residues are part of each CDR3. Fields, in order: D gene, clone size, J gene, V gene, CDR3 protein, CDR3 DNA. D genes are given only for firm matches. Part of the rows lack a size; the others show once, few, many or a class for expanded clones.

- | - | TRBJ2-3 | TRBV29-1 | CNLKGDSTDTQYF | TGCAACTTAAAGGGGGATAGCACAGATACGCAGTATTTT
- | - | TRBJ1-6 | TRBV4-3 | CASSHAVTSYNSPLHF | TGCGCCAGCAGCCACGCAGTGACGTCGTATAATTCACCCCTCCACTTT
- | - | TRBJ1-5 | TRBV20-1 | CSDTNNQPQHF | TGCAGCGATACAAACAATCAGCCCCAGCATTTT
TRBD1 | - | TRBJ2-7 | TRBV5-6 | CASSSRGTGARVSYEQYF | TGTGCCAGCAGCTCGCGAGGGACAGGGGCAAGAGTTTCCTACGAGCAGTACTTC
TRBD1 | many | TRBJ1-2 | TRBV4-3 | CASSQVTGVGNYGYTF | TGCGCCAGCAGCCAAGTGACAGGGGTAGGAAACTATGGCTACACCTTC
- | few | TRBJ1-2 | TRBV4-3 | CASSQDRAGYTF | TGCGCCAGCAGCCAAGATAGAGCTGGCTACACCTTC
- | once | TRBJ2-1 | TRBV7-2 | CASSLAGGNLNEQFF | TGTGCCAGCAGCTTAGCGGGGGGAAACCTCAATGAGCAGTTCTTC
- | - | TRBJ2-7 | TRBV5-1 | CASGPGTFTSYEQYF | TGCGCCAGCGGCCCTGGTACCTTCACCTCCTACGAGCAGTACTTC
- | - | TRBJ1-4 | TRBV7-6 | CASSSRRGEREKLFF | TGTGCCAGCAGCTCTAGACGAGGAGAACGTGAAAAACTGTTTTTT
- | - | TRBJ2-4 | TRBV6-2/TRBV6-3 | CASEDSPNIQYF | TGTGCCAGCGAGGACAGCCCAAACATTCAGTACTTC
TRBD1 | few | TRBJ2-7 | TRBV7-3 | CASSLNPQGADEQYF | TGTGCCAGCAGCTTAAATCCACAGGGGGCCGACGAGCAGTACTTC
- | few | TRBJ2-1 | TRBV12-3/TRBV12-4 | CASSLTGSLNEQFF | TGTGCCAGCAGTTTAACAGGATCCCTTAATGAGCAGTTCTTC
- | few | TRBJ2-1 | TRBV5-1 | CASSLRMGMGNEQFF | TGCGCCAGCAGCTTGCGTATGGGGATGGGCAATGAGCAGTTCTTC
TRBD2 | - | TRBJ2-3 | TRBV5-1 | CASSLNGGVTDTQYF | TGCGCCAGCAGCTTGAACGGGGGGGTAACAGATACGCAGTATTTT
TRBD2 | - | TRBJ2-3 | TRBV7-2 | CASSPSGGGYTQYF | TGTGCCAGCAGCCCAAGCGGGGGGGGTTATACGCAGTATTTT
- | - | TRBJ2-7 | TRBV7-2 | CASSLPLSGVGFSYEQYF | TGTGCCAGCAGCTTGCCCCTCTCTGGGGTAGGCTTTTCCTACGAGCAGTACTTC
- | - | TRBJ1-2 | TRBV4-3 | CASSQEWGAHYGYTF | TGCGCCAGCAGCCAAGAATGGGGGGCTCACTATGGCTACACCTTC
- | - | TRBJ2-1 | TRBV6-1 | CASSSQAGYNEQFF | TGTGCCAGCAGTAGCCAGGCGGGTTACAATGAGCAGTTCTTC
- | - | TRBJ2-7 | TRBV5-1 | CASSLDVRGREQYF | TGCGCCAGCAGCTTGGATGTCAGGGGTCGCGAGCAGTACTTC
- | - | TRBJ2-5 | TRBV5-1 | CASSFSGTHEETQYF | TGCGCTAGCAGCTTTTCCGGGACGCATGAAGAGACCCAGTACTTC
TRBD1 | many | TRBJ1-5 | TRBV7-2 | CASSPGQGQPQHF | TGTGCCAGCAGCCCAGGACAGGGCCAGCCCCAGCATTTT
- | few | TRBJ2-1 | TRBV20-1 | CSARDDTRQQYNEQFF | TGCAGTGCTAGAGATGATACGAGACAGCAATACAATGAGCAGTTCTTC
- | - | TRBJ2-3 | TRBV28 | CASSSSTGTDTQYF | TGTGCCAGCAGTTCCTCGACAGGCACAGATACGCAGTATTTT
TRBD2 | few | TRBJ2-2 | TRBV7-3 | CASSGGANGELFF | TGTGCCAGTAGCGGGGGGGCAAACGGGGAGCTGTTTTTT
- | once | TRBJ1-2 | TRBV7-8 | CASSPLRPVGFVGYGYTF | TGTGCCAGCAGCCCCCTAAGGCCGGTCGGTTTCGTAGGGTATGGCTACACCTTC
- | few | TRBJ1-5 | TRBV7-2 | CASSLRRGSNQPQHF | TGTGCCAGCAGCCTCCGCAGGGGAAGCAATCAGCCCCAGCATTTT
- | few | TRBJ2-5 | TRBV11-2 | CASSLASLQETQYF | TGTGCCAGCAGCTTAGCTAGCCTCCAAGAGACCCAGTACTTC
TRBD1 | - | TRBJ2-7 | TRBV2 | CAGSESGQPSYEQYF | TGTGCCGGCAGTGAATCGGGACAGCCGAGCTACGAGCAGTACTTC
- | once | TRBJ2-5 | TRBV6-5 | CASSYSGGYQETQYF | TGTGCCAGCAGTTACTCGGGCGGCTACCAAGAGACCCAGTACTTC
TRBD1 | - | TRBJ1-2 | TRBV5-1 | CASSLGQGVTYGYTF | TGCGCCAGCAGCTTGGGACAGGGGGTTACCTATGGCTACACCTTC
TRBD2 | - | TRBJ2-7 | TRBV28 | CASSRHIAGGNSYEQYF | TGTGCCAGCAGCCGGCATATAGCGGGGGGAAACTCCTACGAGCAGTACTTC
TRBD1 | few | TRBJ2-7 | TRBV5-1 | CASTGANSYEQYF | TGCGCCTCAACAGGGGCCAACTCCTACGAGCAGTACTTC
TRBD1 | few | TRBJ1-5 | TRBV6-6 | CASSYRTGAGQPQHF | TGTGCCAGCAGTTACCGTACAGGGGCTGGACAGCCCCAGCATTTT
- | - | TRBJ2-1 | TRBV20-1 | CSASGQPFSYNEQFF | TGCAGTGCTAGTGGGCAGCCCTTCTCCTACAATGAGCAGTTCTTC
TRBD1 | few | TRBJ1-2 | TRBV20-1 | CSAIISTGGAKGYTF | TGCAGTGCTATTATCTCTACAGGGGGCGCAAAAGGCTACACCTTC
- | - | TRBJ1-1 | TRBV2 | CASSSGSGNTEAFF | TGTGCCAGCAGTTCGGGGTCTGGAAACACTGAAGCTTTCTTT